These T cell receptor beta chains were read from a single sample in a study of post-analysis software for immune sequencing data. TCRdb redid the calling of the PCR reads with MiXCR, one entry per CDR3 protein. The top ten clones hold more than 0.55% of a sample with hundreds of thousands of distinct CDR3 sequences, 25% to 30% of them seen once. Material: blood. The receptor set was obtained from a girl aged 5-17 years with multiple sclerosis. The CDR3 runs from the conserved cysteine through the conserved F or W. Each record gives: V gene, J gene, clone size, CDR3 protein. Expanded clones get a size class; other rows say once, few or many, or leave the size out.

V: TRBV4-3
J: TRBJ2-1
size: .
CDR3: CASSHTIVGGHEQFF

V: TRBV18
J: TRBJ2-1
size: few
CDR3: CASSPGTSGGANEQFF

V: TRBV20-1
J: TRBJ2-1
size: few
CDR3: CSALTFAGSPTEQFF

V: TRBV5-1
J: TRBJ1-4
size: .
CDR3: CASSERRQGDGEKLFF

V: TRBV20-1
J: TRBJ2-1
size: .
CDR3: CSARDLLSGDNEQFF

V: TRBV2
J: TRBJ2-1
size: few
CDR3: CASWSFRGSLSEQFF

V: TRBV14
J: TRBJ2-1
size: .
CDR3: CASSQNLEQFF

V: TRBV4-3
J: TRBJ2-1
size: .
CDR3: CASSQGPYNERFF

V: TRBV20-1
J: TRBJ1-4
size: few
CDR3: CSAQASIREKLFF

V: TRBV20-1
J: TRBJ2-2
size: .
CDR3: CSARYTGELFF

V: TRBV27
J: TRBJ2-1
size: few
CDR3: CASSFSTVINNEQFF

V: TRBV4-1
J: TRBJ2-1
size: .
CDR3: CASSPGRTSYNEQFF

V: TRBV20-1
J: TRBJ2-5
size: .
CDR3: CRVGRETQYF

V: TRBV6-6
J: TRBJ2-4
size: .
CDR3: CASGTSGRKTEDIQYF

V: TRBV11-2
J: TRBJ2-7
size: few
CDR3: CASSAGGRLYEQYF

V: TRBV10-3
J: TRBJ2-3
size: few
CDR3: CAISGQSGGWGDTQYF

V: TRBV12-3/TRBV12-4
J: TRBJ2-1
size: few
CDR3: CASSFGAALGNEQFF

V: TRBV6-6
J: TRBJ2-1
size: .
CDR3: CASSRDFLRGAQFF

V: TRBV6-2/TRBV6-3
J: TRBJ2-5
size: few
CDR3: CASSYLLAGGPETQYF

V: TRBV7-9
J: TRBJ2-3
size: .
CDR3: CASSFRGPDADTQYF

V: TRBV2
J: TRBJ2-7
size: few
CDR3: CASRPAGAYEQYF

V: TRBV2
J: TRBJ2-5
size: few
CDR3: CASSERLAGGGTQYF

V: TRBV14
J: TRBJ2-7
size: few
CDR3: CASSQGTVLYEQYF

V: TRBV20-1
J: TRBJ2-7
size: few
CDR3: CSAARGLAGDEQYF

V: TRBV7-9
J: TRBJ2-5
size: few
CDR3: CASSLSPATIETQYF

V: TRBV4-3
J: TRBJ2-1
size: .
CDR3: CASSQEKGGRQYNEQFF

V: TRBV7-9
J: TRBJ2-7
size: .
CDR3: CASSPWTSGYEQYF

V: TRBV15
J: TRBJ2-7
size: .
CDR3: CATSKNSADEQYF

V: TRBV6-5
J: TRBJ2-7
size: .
CDR3: CASSPSPETTYEQYF

V: TRBV6-5
J: .
size: .
CDR3: CASIGNSYEQYF

V: TRBV11-2
J: TRBJ2-5
size: few
CDR3: CASSPSRAGGRETQYF

V: TRBV20-1
J: TRBJ2-7
size: few
CDR3: CSARELDRADYEQYF

V: TRBV2
J: TRBJ1-1
size: .
CDR3: CAVRNRESEAFF

V: TRBV5-1
J: TRBJ1-2
size: few
CDR3: CASSPPGRDNYGYTF

V: TRBV7-2
J: TRBJ2-3
size: few
CDR3: CASSFWQTDTQYF

V: TRBV20-1
J: TRBJ2-3
size: .
CDR3: CSARLAGGPTDTQYF

V: TRBV24-1
J: TRBJ2-1
size: .
CDR3: CATSISTGRSYNEQFF

V: TRBV18
J: TRBJ2-7
size: .
CDR3: CARSPTGCGSYEQYF

V: TRBV6-1
J: TRBJ1-6
size: few
CDR3: CASSEPGAGTRSSYNSPLHF

V: TRBV4-1
J: TRBJ2-7
size: .
CDR3: CASSQAQGGLYEQYF

V: TRBV29-1
J: TRBJ2-5
size: many
CDR3: CSAGGEETQYF